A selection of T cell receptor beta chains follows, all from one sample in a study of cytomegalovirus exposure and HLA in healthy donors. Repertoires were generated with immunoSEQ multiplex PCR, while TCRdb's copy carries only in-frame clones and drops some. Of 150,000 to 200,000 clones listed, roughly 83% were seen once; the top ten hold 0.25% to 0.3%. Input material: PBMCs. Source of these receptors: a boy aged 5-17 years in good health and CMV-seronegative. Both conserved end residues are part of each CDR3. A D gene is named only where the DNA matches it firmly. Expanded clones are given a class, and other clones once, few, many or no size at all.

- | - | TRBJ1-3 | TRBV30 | TGTGCCTGGAGTAGAGGGTCCTCCTCTGGAAACACCATATATTTT | CAWSRGSSSGNTIYF
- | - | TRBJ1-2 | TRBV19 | TGTGCCAGTAGTATACAGGGAGGCTATGGCTACACCTTC | CASSIQGGYGYTF
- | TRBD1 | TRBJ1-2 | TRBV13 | TGTGCCAGCAGCGGGGAAGGGACAGAATATGGCTACACCTTC | CASSGEGTEYGYTF
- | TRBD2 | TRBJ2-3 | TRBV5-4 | TGTGCCAGCAGTCCACTAGCGGGGGGGACAGATACGCAGTATTTT | CASSPLAGGTDTQYF
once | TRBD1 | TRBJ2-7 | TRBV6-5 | TGTGCCAGCAGCACAATCCGACAGGGGGGCGAGCAGTACTTC | CASSTIRQGGEQYF
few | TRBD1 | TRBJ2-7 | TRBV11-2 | TGTGCCAGCAGTCCCGGGACAGGTTCATACGAGCAGTACTTC | CASSPGTGSYEQYF
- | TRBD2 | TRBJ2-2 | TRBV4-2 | TGTGCTAGCGGGAGAACCGGGGAGCTGTTTTTT | CASGRTGELFF
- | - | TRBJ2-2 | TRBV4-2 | TGTGCCAGCAGCCAAAGGGGTAGAACAGGGTCCGGGGAGCTGTTTTTT | CASSQRGRTGSGELFF
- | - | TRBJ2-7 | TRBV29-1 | TGCAGCGTTGTGGGGGCCCACTACGAGCAGTACTTC | CSVVGAHYEQYF
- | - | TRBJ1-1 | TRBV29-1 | TGCAGCGTTGAGGGCCTTATGAACACTGAAGCTTTCTTT | CSVEGLMNTEAFF
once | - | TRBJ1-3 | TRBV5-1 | TGCGCCAGCAGCTCACTTACAGGGAACCCTGGAAACACCATATATTTT | CASSSLTGNPGNTIYF
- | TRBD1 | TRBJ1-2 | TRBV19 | TGTGCCACTCGTGTCCCCCAGACAGGGGTCCCTCCTAACTATGGCTACACCTTC | CATRVPQTGVPPNYGYTF
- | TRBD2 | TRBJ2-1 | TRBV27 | TGTGCCAGCAGTCCCTTTCCGGGACTAGGTTCCTACAATGAGCAGTTCTTC | CASSPFPGLGSYNEQFF
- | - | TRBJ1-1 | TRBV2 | TGTGCCAGCAGTCTACTTCGTGAAGCTTTCTTT | CASSLLREAFF
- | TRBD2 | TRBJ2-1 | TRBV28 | TGTGCCAGCAGTTTATGGACTAGCAGAAGCTCCTACAATGAGCAGTTCTTC | CASSLWTSRSSYNEQFF
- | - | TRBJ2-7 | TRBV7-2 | TGTGCCAGCAGCTTTAAGCCCGGACAAAGCTCCTACGAGCAGTACTTC | CASSFKPGQSSYEQYF
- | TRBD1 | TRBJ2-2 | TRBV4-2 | TGTGCCAGCAGCCCTTTACTAGACAGGGCCAACACCGGGGAGCTGTTTTTT | CASSPLLDRANTGELFF
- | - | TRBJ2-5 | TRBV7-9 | TGTGCCAGCGGCTTCTGGGGGCCGGAGGAGACCCAGTACTTC | CASGFWGPEETQYF
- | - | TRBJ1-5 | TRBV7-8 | TGTGCCAGCAGCTCGACGGGGGGCGATCAGCCCCAGCATTTT | CASSSTGGDQPQHF
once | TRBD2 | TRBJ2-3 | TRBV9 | TGTGCCAGCAGCGCCGGGACTAGTTGGTCGGAAGATACGCAGTATTTT | CASSAGTSWSEDTQYF
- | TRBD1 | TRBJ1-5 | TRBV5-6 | TGTGCCAGCAGCTCTGGACAGGGACGGCAGCCCCAGCATTTT | CASSSGQGRQPQHF
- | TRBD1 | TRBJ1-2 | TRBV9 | TGTGCCAGCAGCCGCAGACAGGGGGCTAACTATGGCTACACCTTC | CASSRRQGANYGYTF
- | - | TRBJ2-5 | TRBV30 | TGTGCCTGGAGTGTATGGGGGACGGGGGCCCAGTACTTC | CAWSVWGTGAQYF
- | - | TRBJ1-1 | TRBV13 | TGTGCCAGCAGCCCCTCCCCGGGGGGCGCGTATACTGAAGCTTTCTTT | CASSPSPGGAYTEAFF
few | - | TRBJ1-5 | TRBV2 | TGTGCCAGCAGTGTTCCCGGGAATCAGCCCCAGCATTTT | CASSVPGNQPQHF
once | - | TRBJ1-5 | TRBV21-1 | TGTGCCAGCAGCAAAGTGTCGTTCCGCCAAAGGGGGCCCCAGCATTTT | CASSKVSFRQRGPQHF
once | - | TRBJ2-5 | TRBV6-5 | TGTGCCAGCAGACTCGGGACACAGGAAGAGACCCAGTACTTC | CASRLGTQEETQYF
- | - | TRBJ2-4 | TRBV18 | TGTGCCAGCTCACCGTTGGCTATTAAGGGGGCCAAAAACATTCAGTACTTC | CASSPLAIKGAKNIQYF
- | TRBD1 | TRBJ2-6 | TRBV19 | TGTGCCAGTAGTACTACCGGGACAGGGACGTTCTCTGGGGCCAACGTCCTGACTTTC | CASSTTGTGTFSGANVLTF
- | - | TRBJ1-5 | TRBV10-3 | TGTGCCATTGCTTCAGGGGCCAGCAATCAGCCCCAGCATTTT | CAIASGASNQPQHF
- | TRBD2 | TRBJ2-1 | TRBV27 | TGTGCCAGCAGTTACGGACTAGCGGACAACTACAATGAGCAGTTCTTC | CASSYGLADNYNEQFF
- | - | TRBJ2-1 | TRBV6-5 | TGTGCCAGCCGCGCAGGGCCCCCCAATGAGCAGTTCTTC | CASRAGPPNEQFF
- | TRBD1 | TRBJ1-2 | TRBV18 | TGTGCCAGCTCGCGAATAACCCGGGACAGGGTGGATGGCTACACCTTC | CASSRITRDRVDGYTF
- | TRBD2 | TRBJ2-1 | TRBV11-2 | TGTGCCAGCAGCGGGTCTAGCGGGAGGGCAACCTACAATGAGCAGTTCTTC | CASSGSSGRATYNEQFF
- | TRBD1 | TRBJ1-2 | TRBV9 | TGTGCCAGCAGCGTAGAGAGGGACAGGGCACTCTATGGCTACACCTTC | CASSVERDRALYGYTF
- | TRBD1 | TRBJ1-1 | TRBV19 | TGTGCCAGTAGAATTCAGGGGGCGTTAAGGGGGAACACTGAAGCTTTCTTT | CASRIQGALRGNTEAFF
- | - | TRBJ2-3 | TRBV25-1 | TGTGCCAGCAGTGAATCTAGGATTAACACAGATACGCAGTATTTT | CASSESRINTDTQYF
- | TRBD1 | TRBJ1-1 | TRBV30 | TGTGCCTGGAGTCGGTCCGGGACAGGGGGCTGGTGGGACACTGAAGCTTTCTTT | CAWSRSGTGGWWDTEAFF
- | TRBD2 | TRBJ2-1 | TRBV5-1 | TGCGCCAGCAAGCAGCGGGGCGGCTACAATGAGCAGTTCTTC | CASKQRGGYNEQFF
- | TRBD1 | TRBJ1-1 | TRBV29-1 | TGCAGCGTTACACCTTCCGGGACAGGGAACACTGAAGCTTTCTTT | CSVTPSGTGNTEAFF